A selection of T cell receptor beta chains follows, all from one sample in a study of cytomegalovirus exposure and HLA in healthy donors. Clones were read by immunoSEQ multiplex PCR, and TCRdb kept only the in-frame ones, dropping some. The table shows under 130,000 clones, with over 65% occurring only once. Sequenced input: PBMCs. The receptors here all came from a man aged 40-49 years in good health and CMV-seropositive. CDR3s include the opening cysteine and the closing phenylalanine or tryptophan. The D gene is left open where the match is weak. Rows may omit the clone size; those that give it use once, few, many or a size class.

clone_size	d_call	cdr3_length	j_call	v_call	cdr3_aa	cdr3_nt
.	TRBD1	15	TRBJ1-3	TRBV11-2	CASSSRQGAGNTIYF	TGTGCCAGCAGCTCAAGACAGGGTGCAGGAAACACCATATATTTT
few	TRBD1	17	TRBJ2-6	TRBV2	CASSWDSFTSGANGLTF	TGTGCCAGCAGTTGGGACAGTTTCACCTCTGGGGCCAACGGCCTGACTTTC
.	TRBD1	14	TRBJ2-7	TRBV19	CASSSAGGYYEQYF	TGTGCCAGTAGTTCAGCAGGGGGCTACTACGAGCAGTACTTC
.	TRBD2	17	TRBJ2-1	TRBV15	CATSREVAGGSYNEQFF	TGTGCCACCAGCAGAGAGGTAGCGGGGGGCTCCTACAATGAGCAGTTCTTC
.	.	17	TRBJ2-7	TRBV10-3	CAISDSGVADGSYEQYF	TGTGCCATCAGTGATTCGGGGGTAGCGGACGGATCCTACGAGCAGTACTTC
.	.	13	TRBJ1-1	TRBV9	CAGTRGLNTEAFF	TGTGCCGGCACCAGAGGGTTGAACACTGAAGCTTTCTTT
.	TRBD1	14	TRBJ2-7	TRBV10-3	CATRPGQVSYEQYF	TGTGCCACCAGACCGGGACAGGTTTCCTACGAGCAGTACTTC
.	.	14	TRBJ1-2	TRBV19	CASKSLLGARGYTF	TGTGCCAGTAAGTCTCTCCTAGGGGCTAGAGGCTACACCTTC
.	.	14	TRBJ2-7	TRBV5-1	CASSQTGGSYEQYF	TGCGCCAGCAGCCAGACCGGGGGCTCCTACGAGCAGTACTTC
.	.	15	TRBJ2-7	TRBV13	CASSSLQGNPYEQYF	TGTGCCAGCAGTTCCCTGCAGGGGAACCCCTACGAGCAGTACTTC
.	TRBD2	15	TRBJ2-3	TRBV4-3	CASSPNSGATDTQYF	TGCGCCAGCAGTCCTAATAGCGGGGCCACAGATACGCAGTATTTT
.	TRBD2	16	TRBJ2-7	TRBV19	CASSQTLAGGWYEQYF	TGTGCCAGTAGTCAGACCCTAGCGGGAGGGTGGTACGAGCAGTACTTC
few	.	14	TRBJ1-4	TRBV30	CAWSQGGSNEKLFF	TGTGCCTGGAGCCAGGGAGGTTCCAATGAAAAACTGTTTTTT
.	.	15	TRBJ1-2	TRBV19	CASSQEGGVYYGYTF	TGTGCCAGTAGTCAAGAAGGGGGGGTCTACTATGGCTACACCTTC
.	.	12	TRBJ2-7	TRBV7-9	CASSADTYEQYF	TGTGCCAGCAGCGCCGACACATACGAGCAGTACTTC
.	TRBD2	15	TRBJ2-5	TRBV7-3	CASSQLAGGPETQYF	TGTGCCAGCAGTCAACTAGCGGGGGGGCCAGAGACCCAGTACTTC
.	.	16	TRBJ2-1	TRBV6-1	CASSERAGWLDNEQFF	TGTGCCAGCAGTGAACGGGCAGGGTGGTTAGACAATGAGCAGTTCTTC
.	.	15	TRBJ2-6	TRBV9	CASGDSHSGANVLTF	TGTGCCAGCGGTGACAGCCACTCTGGGGCCAACGTCCTGACTTTC
few	TRBD1	15	TRBJ1-3	TRBV7-2	CASSLGDRAGNTIYF	TGTGCCAGCAGCTTAGGGGACAGGGCTGGAAACACCATATATTTT
few	.	15	TRBJ2-2	TRBV7-2	CASSQGGARTGELFF	TGTGCCAGCAGCCAAGGGGGGGCTCGCACCGGGGAGCTGTTTTTT
few	.	13	TRBJ2-7	TRBV15	CATSRDRGYEQYF	TGTGCCACCAGCAGGGACAGAGGCTACGAGCAGTACTTC
.	TRBD2	14	TRBJ2-3	TRBV27	CASSTSGSFYTQYF	TGTGCCAGCAGTACAAGCGGGAGTTTTTATACGCAGTATTTT
.	TRBD1	15	TRBJ1-6	TRBV18	CASSPTGEGNSPLHF	TGTGCCAGCTCACCGACAGGGGAAGGCAATTCACCCCTCCACTTT
few	TRBD1	18	TRBJ1-2	TRBV10-3	CAISSRSILPGQGRGYTF	TGTGCCATCAGTTCCCGTTCGATCCTGCCGGGACAGGGTAGGGGCTACACCTTC
.	.	22	TRBJ2-2	TRBV10-3	CAISVMRAGVATKGTNTGELFF	TGTGCCATCAGTGTTATGAGGGCGGGAGTCGCTACTAAAGGGACAAACACCGGGGAGCTGTTTTTT
.	TRBD2	17	TRBJ2-2	TRBV7-2	CASSLGLAGGIAGELFF	TGTGCCAGCAGCCTGGGACTAGCGGGGGGTATCGCCGGGGAGCTGTTTTTT
once	.	16	TRBJ2-6	TRBV10-3	CATKDSPTPGANGLTF	TGTGCCACTAAGGACAGCCCAACCCCTGGGGCCAACGGCCTGACTTTC
.	.	14	TRBJ2-5	TRBV5-5	CASSPQVFQETQYF	TGTGCCAGCAGCCCACAGGTATTTCAAGAGACCCAGTACTTC
.	.	14	TRBJ1-2	TRBV28	CASSALGTSYGYTF	TGTGCCAGCAGTGCGCTCGGGACTAGCTATGGCTACACCTTC
.	TRBD1	18	TRBJ2-6	TRBV27	CASSTLGQGAPGANVLTF	TGTGCCAGCAGTACCCTCGGACAGGGGGCTCCAGGGGCCAACGTCCTGACTTTC
.	.	11	TRBJ2-7	TRBV20-1	CSAALEYEQYF	TGCAGTGCTGCCCTAGAGTACGAGCAGTACTTC
.	.	17	TRBJ1-2	TRBV28	CASSFRDKGGRGYGYTF	TGTGCCAGCAGCTTCCGGGACAAGGGCGGACGGGGCTATGGCTACACCTTC
.	TRBD1	14	TRBJ2-1	TRBV29-1	CSVRDRGWDNEQFF	TGCAGCGTCCGGGACAGGGGGTGGGACAATGAGCAGTTCTTC
.	TRBD2	17	TRBJ2-7	TRBV6-4	CASSDGNSGRPHYEQYF	TGTGCCAGCAGTGACGGAAACAGCGGGAGGCCACACTACGAGCAGTACTTC
few	.	14	TRBJ2-5	TRBV19	CASSPQGTEETQYF	TGTGCCAGTAGTCCCCAGGGCACGGAAGAGACCCAGTACTTC
.	.	12	TRBJ1-1	TRBV21-1	CASSNRFPEAFF	TGTGCCAGCAGCAATCGTTTCCCTGAAGCTTTCTTT
.	.	14	TRBJ2-6	TRBV30	CAWSAVPGANVLTF	TGTGCCTGGAGTGCGGTCCCTGGGGCCAACGTCCTGACTTTC
.	.	12	TRBJ2-1	TRBV6-5	CASKEGHNEQFF	TGTGCCAGCAAGGAGGGACACAATGAGCAGTTCTTC
.	TRBD1	14	TRBJ1-2	TRBV4-3	CASSQDRQGPGYTF	TGCGCCAGCAGCCAAGATCGACAGGGCCCTGGCTACACCTTC
.	.	13	TRBJ1-6	TRBV19	CASSNTGLSPLHF	TGTGCCAGTAGCAATACAGGGCTTTCACCCCTCCACTTT
.	TRBD1	13	TRBJ2-7	TRBV2	CASSKTGFYEQYF	TGTGCCAGCAGTAAGACAGGGTTCTACGAGCAGTACTTC
once	.	15	TRBJ1-3	TRBV5-5	CASSLDGNSGNTIYF	TGTGCCAGCAGCCTAGACGGGAACTCTGGAAACACCATATATTTT
.	.	15	TRBJ1-2	TRBV6-5	CASSYSRGGGDGYTF	TGTGCCAGCAGTTACTCCCGGGGAGGGGGGGATGGCTACACCTTC
.	.	13	TRBJ1-2	TRBV6-5	CATSGGATYGYTF	TGTGCCACCTCGGGGGGGGCCACCTATGGCTACACCTTC
few	.	17	TRBJ2-6	TRBV4-3	CASSRRGPDSGANVLTF	TGCGCCAGCAGCCGGAGGGGACCCGACTCTGGGGCCAACGTCCTGACTTTC
few	.	14	TRBJ2-2	TRBV6-5	CASSYVADTGELFF	TGTGCCAGCAGTTACGTCGCGGACACCGGGGAGCTGTTTTTT
few	.	13	TRBJ2-1	TRBV5-1	CASSLAKGNEQFF	TGCGCCAGCAGCTTAGCGAAGGGGAATGAGCAGTTCTTC
.	.	15	TRBJ1-6	TRBV7-3	CASSLSPTGGSPLHF	TGTGCCAGCAGCTTAAGTCCAACGGGAGGGTCACCCCTCCACTTT